The rows below give T cell receptor beta chains drawn from one sample of a study of blood T cell repertoires in COVID-19. Measured with immunoSEQ multiplex PCR; TCRdb has only the in-frame clones, and not every one. Among about 250,000 clones listed, 85% were seen once. Sequencing was carried out using peripheral blood. Receptor source: a man in his fifties or sixties with active or convalescent COVID-19. CDR3s include the opening cysteine and the closing phenylalanine or tryptophan. A D gene is named only where the DNA matches it firmly. Rows may omit the clone size; those that give it use once, few, many or a size class.

j_call v_call d_call clone_size cdr3_nt cdr3_aa
TRBJ1-5 TRBV2 TRBD1 . TGTGCCAGCAGTCCCGGGACAGGAGGCAGCAATCAGCCCCAGCATTTT CASSPGTGGSNQPQHF
TRBJ1-2 TRBV6-5 TRBD1 once TGTGCCAGCAGACGGGACAGGACTTCCTTTTATGGCTACACCTTC CASRRDRTSFYGYTF
TRBJ2-7 TRBV28 . few TGTGCCAGCAGGATGGGTAGGACAAGGACGTACGAGCAGTACTTC CASRMGRTRTYEQYF
TRBJ2-3 TRBV4-2 TRBD2 . TGTGCCAGCAGCCCTGGGTGGACTAGCGGGATTATGGATACGCAGTATTTT CASSPGWTSGIMDTQYF
TRBJ2-1 TRBV28 . . TGTGCCAGCTTGGACGGGAGCTCCTACAATGAGCAGTTCTTC CASLDGSSYNEQFF
TRBJ2-5 TRBV29-1 . once TGCAGCGTTGAACCGTTGGGAGAGAAAGAGACCCAGTACTTC CSVEPLGEKETQYF
TRBJ2-7 TRBV2 TRBD2 few TGTGCCAGCAGTGAATCGCTAGCTAGCGGGAATAAAGAGCAGTACTTC CASSESLASGNKEQYF
TRBJ1-5 TRBV2 . . TGTGCCAGCAGTGGCATTTCTGGAGATCAGCCCCAGCATTTT CASSGISGDQPQHF
TRBJ1-6 TRBV7-9 TRBD1 . TGTGCCAGCAGCGGCTGGGACAGTTCTAATTCACCCCTCCACTTT CASSGWDSSNSPLHF
TRBJ1-1 TRBV28 . . TGTGCCAGCAGTTTCAGTGTTGGGGGAGGCGGCACTGAAGCTTTCTTT CASSFSVGGGGTEAFF
TRBJ2-1 TRBV5-5 . . TGTGCCAGCAGCCCCGGTTTCGGTTCCTACAATGAGCAGTTCTTC CASSPGFGSYNEQFF
TRBJ2-3 TRBV5-5 . . TGTGCCAGCAGCTTAACAACAGGGCTCACAGATACGCAGTATTTT CASSLTTGLTDTQYF
TRBJ1-2 TRBV29-1 . . TGCAGCGTAGAGGGACAAGATTATGGCTACACCTTC CSVEGQDYGYTF
TRBJ1-5 TRBV28 . . TGTGCCAGCAGACCTGAGGGGGAGCTGGGGCCCCAGCATTTT CASRPEGELGPQHF
TRBJ2-7 TRBV4-1 TRBD2 . TGCGCCAGCAGCCAAGCTCCCGGGACTAGCGCCTCCTACGAGCAGTACTTC CASSQAPGTSASYEQYF
TRBJ1-2 TRBV18 . . TGTGCCAGCTCACCTCCAAACTATGGCTACACCTTC CASSPPNYGYTF
TRBJ1-2 TRBV28 TRBD1 . TGTGCCAGCACCCCACTGGACAGGGGAGACTATGGCTACACCTTC CASTPLDRGDYGYTF